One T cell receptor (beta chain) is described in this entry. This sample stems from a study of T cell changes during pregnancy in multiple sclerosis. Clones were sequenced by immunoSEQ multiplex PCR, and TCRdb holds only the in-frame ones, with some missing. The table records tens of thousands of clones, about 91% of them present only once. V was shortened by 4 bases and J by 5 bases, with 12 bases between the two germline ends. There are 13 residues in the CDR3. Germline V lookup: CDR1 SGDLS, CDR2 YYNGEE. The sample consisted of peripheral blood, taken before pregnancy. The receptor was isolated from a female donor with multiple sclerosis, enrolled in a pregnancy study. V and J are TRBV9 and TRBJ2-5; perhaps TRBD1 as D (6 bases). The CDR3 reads CASSPAQGETQYF. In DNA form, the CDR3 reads TGTGCCAGCAGCCCTGCCCAGGGGGAGACCCAGTACTTC.